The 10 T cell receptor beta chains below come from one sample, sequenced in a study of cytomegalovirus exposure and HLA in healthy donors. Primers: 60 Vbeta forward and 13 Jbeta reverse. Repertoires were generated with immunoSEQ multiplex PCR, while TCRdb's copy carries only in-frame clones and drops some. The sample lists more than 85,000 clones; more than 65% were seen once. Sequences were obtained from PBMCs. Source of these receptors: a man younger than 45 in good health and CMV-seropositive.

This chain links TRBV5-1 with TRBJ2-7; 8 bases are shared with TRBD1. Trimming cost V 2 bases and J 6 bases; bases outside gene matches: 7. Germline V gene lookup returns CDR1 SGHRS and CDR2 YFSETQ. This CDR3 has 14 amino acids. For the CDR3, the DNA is TGCGCCAGCAGCTTTGGACAGGGAGTTGCCGAGCAGTACTTC. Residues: CASSFGQGVAEQYF.

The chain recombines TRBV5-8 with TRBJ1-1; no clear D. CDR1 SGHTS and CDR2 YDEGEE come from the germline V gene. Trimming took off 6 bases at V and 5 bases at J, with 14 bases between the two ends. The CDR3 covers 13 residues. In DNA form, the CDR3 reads TGTGCCAGCACTTTGGAGGGAAGTACTGAAGCTTTCTTT. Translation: CASTLEGSTEAFF.

CDR3 sequence: CASSSDRPGEKLFF. The CDR3 region has the DNA TGTGCCAGCAGCTCCGACCGGCCGGGGGAAAAACTGTTTTTT. The V gene is TRBV27, the J gene TRBJ1-4; D is unclear. The CDR3 is 14 amino acids. Looked up from germline, CDR1 is MNHEY and CDR2 is SMNVEV (reference sequence). V was pared by 6 bases and J by 8 bases, with 16 bases between.

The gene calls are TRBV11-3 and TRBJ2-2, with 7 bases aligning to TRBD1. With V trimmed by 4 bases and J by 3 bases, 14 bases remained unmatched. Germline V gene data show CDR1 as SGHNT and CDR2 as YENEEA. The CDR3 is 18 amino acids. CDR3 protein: CASSSIYSDRLDTGELFF. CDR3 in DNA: TGTGCCAGCAGCTCCATATACTCGGACAGGCTGGACACCGGGGAGCTGTTTTTT.

The CDR3 DNA reads as TGTGCCACCAGCAGCCATCAGGAGGGCTCCTACGAGCAGTACTTC. This sequence encodes CATSSHQEGSYEQYF. The genes are TRBV15 and TRBJ2-7, with D maybe TRBD2 (6 bases). The CDR3 is 15 amino acids. Germline CDR1 LNHNV, CDR2 YYDKDF (reference sequence). The V end lost 3 bases, the J end lost 0 bases, and 12 bases lay between the germline ends.

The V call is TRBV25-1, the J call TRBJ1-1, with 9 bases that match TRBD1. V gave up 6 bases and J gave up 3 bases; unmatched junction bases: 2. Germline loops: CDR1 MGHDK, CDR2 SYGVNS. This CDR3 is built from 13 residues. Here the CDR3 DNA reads TGTGCCAGCAGGACAGGGGGAGACACTGAAGCTTTCTTT. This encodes CASRTGGDTEAFF. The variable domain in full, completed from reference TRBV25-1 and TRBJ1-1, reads EADIYQTPRYLVIGTGKKITLECSQTMGHDKMYWYQQDPGMELHLIHYSYGVNSTEKGDLSSESTVSRIRTEHFPLTLESARPSHTSQYLCASRTGGDTEAFFGQGTRLTVV.

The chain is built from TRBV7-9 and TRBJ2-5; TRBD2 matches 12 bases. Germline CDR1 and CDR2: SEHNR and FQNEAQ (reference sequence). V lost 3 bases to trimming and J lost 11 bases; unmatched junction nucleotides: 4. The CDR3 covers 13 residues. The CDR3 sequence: CASSLTSGGLQYF. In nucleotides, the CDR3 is TGTGCCAGCAGCTTGACTAGCGGGGGCTTGCAGTACTTC.

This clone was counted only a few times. The CDR3 loop reads CASSTNSREQYF. CDR3 nucleotides: TGTGCCAGTAGTACGAACTCCCGGGAGCAGTACTTC. V and J are TRBV19 and TRBJ2-7; D unresolved. Germline CDR1 reads LNHDA; CDR2 reads SQIVND (reference sequence). The CDR3 is made up of 12 amino acids. V was clipped by 4 bases and J by 7 bases, with 11 bases between them.

CDR3 in DNA: TGTGCCAGCAGCCAAGTTGCCTCTAGAGGGAGCACAGATACGCAGTATTTT. Its protein is CASSQVASRGSTDTQYF. The chain links TRBV4-2 to TRBJ2-3; possible D gene TRBD2, 5 bases. The germline gives CDR1 LGHNA, CDR2 YNFKEQ. The CDR3 has 17 amino acids. The V gene lost 1 base and the J gene lost 0 bases, with 14 bases spanning the gap.

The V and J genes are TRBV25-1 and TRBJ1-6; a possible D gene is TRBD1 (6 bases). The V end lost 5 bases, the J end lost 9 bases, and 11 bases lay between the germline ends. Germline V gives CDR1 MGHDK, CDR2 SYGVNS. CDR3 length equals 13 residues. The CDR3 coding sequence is TGTGCCAGCAGTACAGGGATATCTTCACCCCTCCACTTT. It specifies CASSTGISSPLHF. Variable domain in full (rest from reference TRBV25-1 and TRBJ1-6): EADIYQTPRYLVIGTGKKITLECSQTMGHDKMYWYQQDPGMELHLIHYSYGVNSTEKGDLSSESTVSRIRTEHFPLTLESARPSHTSQYLCASSTGISSPLHFGNGTRLTVT.